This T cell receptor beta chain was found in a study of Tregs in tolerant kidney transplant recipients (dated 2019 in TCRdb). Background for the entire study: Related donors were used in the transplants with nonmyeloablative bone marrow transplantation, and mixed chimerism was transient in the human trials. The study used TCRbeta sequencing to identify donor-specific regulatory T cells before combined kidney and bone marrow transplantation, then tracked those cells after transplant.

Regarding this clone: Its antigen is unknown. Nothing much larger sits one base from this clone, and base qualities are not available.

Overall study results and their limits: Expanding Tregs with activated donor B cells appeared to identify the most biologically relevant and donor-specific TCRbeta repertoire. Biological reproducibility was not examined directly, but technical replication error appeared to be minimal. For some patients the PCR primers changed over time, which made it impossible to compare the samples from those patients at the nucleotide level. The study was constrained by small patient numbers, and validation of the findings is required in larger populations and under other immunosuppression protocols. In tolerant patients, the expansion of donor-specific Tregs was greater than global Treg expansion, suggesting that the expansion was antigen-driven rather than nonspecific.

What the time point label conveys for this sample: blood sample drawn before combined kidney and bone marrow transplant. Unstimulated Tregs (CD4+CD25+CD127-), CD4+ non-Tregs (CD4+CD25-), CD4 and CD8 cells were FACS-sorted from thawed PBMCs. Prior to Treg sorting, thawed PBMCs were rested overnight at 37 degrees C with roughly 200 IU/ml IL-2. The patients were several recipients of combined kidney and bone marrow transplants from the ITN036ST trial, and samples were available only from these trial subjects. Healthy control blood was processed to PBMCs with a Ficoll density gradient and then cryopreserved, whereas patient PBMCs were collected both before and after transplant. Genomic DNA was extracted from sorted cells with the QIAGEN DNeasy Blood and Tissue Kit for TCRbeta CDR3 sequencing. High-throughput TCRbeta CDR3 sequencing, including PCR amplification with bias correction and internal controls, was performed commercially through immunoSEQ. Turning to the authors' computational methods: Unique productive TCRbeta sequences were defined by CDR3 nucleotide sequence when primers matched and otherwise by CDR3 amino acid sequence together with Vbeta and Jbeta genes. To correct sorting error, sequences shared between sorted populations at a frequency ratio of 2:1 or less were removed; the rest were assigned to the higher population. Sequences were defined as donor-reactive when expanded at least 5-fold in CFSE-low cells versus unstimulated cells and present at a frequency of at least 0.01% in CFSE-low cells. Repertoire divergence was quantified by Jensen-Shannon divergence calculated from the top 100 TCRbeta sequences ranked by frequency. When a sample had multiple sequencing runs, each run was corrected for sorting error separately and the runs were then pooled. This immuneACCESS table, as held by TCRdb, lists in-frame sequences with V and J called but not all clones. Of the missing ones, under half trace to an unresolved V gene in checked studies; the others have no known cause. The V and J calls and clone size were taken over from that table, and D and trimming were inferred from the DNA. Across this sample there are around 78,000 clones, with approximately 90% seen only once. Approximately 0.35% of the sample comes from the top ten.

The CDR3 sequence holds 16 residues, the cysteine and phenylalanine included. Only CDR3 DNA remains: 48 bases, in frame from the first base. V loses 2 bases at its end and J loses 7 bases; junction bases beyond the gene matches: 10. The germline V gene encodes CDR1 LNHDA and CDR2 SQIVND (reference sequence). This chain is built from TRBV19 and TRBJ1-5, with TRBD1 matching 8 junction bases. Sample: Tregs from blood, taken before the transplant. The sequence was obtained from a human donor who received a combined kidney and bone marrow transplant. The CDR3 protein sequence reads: CASSISRTGRQQPQHF. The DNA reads TGTGCCAGTAGTATATCCCGGACAGGGCGACAACAGCCCCAGCATTTT.